The present T cell receptor beta chain was sequenced within a study of control samples from healthy donors and cancer patients. The table came from immunoSEQ multiplex PCR; TCRdb's copy has only in-frame clones and leaves some out. The sample has approximately 160,000 clones, approximately 92% seen once. The CDR3 is 16 residues long. V gave up 0 bases and J gave up 5 bases; unmatched junction bases: 10. Germline lookup yields CDR1 SGHDT and CDR2 YYEEEE. The gene calls are TRBV5-6 and TRBJ1-1; 7 nucleotides agree with TRBD1. The sequence was collected from a woman aged 55-75 years in good health. The material sequenced was blood. CDR3 amino acids: CASSLGQGNIWTEAFF. The CDR3 DNA reads as TGTGCCAGCAGCTTGGGACAGGGTAACATTTGGACTGAAGCTTTCTTT.